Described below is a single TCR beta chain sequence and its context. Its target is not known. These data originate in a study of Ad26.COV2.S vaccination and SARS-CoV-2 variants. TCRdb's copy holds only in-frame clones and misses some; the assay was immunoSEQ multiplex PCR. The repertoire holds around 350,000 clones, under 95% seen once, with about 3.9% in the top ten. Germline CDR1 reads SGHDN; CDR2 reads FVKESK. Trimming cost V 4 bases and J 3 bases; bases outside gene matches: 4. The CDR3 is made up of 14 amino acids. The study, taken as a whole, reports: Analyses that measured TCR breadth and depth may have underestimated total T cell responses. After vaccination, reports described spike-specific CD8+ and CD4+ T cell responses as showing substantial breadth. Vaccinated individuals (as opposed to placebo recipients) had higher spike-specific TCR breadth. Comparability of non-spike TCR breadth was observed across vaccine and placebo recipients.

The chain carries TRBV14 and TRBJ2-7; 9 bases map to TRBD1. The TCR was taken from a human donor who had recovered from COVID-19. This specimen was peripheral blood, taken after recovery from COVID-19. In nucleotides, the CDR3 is TGTGCCAGCAGCCGGGGACAGGGAATCTACGAGCAGTACTTC. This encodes CASSRGQGIYEQYF.